The clone carrying this T cell receptor (beta chain) was picked up a small number of times. This record belongs to a study of blood T cell repertoires in COVID-19. At the level of the study: Samples of COVID-19 (acute and convalescent) were obtained from the United States, Italy and Spain. Sources were T cells, B-cell-depleted T cells, or PBMCs; the material itself was cDNA or gDNA.

From germline, CDR1 is LGHDT and CDR2 YNNKEL (reference sequence). The CDR3 is made up of 14 amino acids. Trimming took off 0 bases at V and 8 bases at J, with 13 bases between the two ends. Per the original methods: Scientists estimated how many nucleated cells there were by amplifying reference gene primers. TCRdb's copy holds only in-frame clones and misses some; the assay was immunoSEQ multiplex PCR. D and trimming come from the DNA, and the V and J calls and clone size come from that table. The sample carries fewer than 150,000 clones, about 90% recorded once. The sequence was obtained from a woman between 50 and 59 years old with active or convalescent COVID-19. The V gene is TRBV3-1 (or the pseudogene TRBV3-2), the J gene TRBJ1-2, with D hard to call. The sample taken for sequencing was peripheral blood. The CDR3 loop reads CASSQDAGGGGYTF. The CDR3 DNA sequence: TGTGCCAGCAGCCAAGATGCCGGAGGAGGGGGCTACACCTTC.